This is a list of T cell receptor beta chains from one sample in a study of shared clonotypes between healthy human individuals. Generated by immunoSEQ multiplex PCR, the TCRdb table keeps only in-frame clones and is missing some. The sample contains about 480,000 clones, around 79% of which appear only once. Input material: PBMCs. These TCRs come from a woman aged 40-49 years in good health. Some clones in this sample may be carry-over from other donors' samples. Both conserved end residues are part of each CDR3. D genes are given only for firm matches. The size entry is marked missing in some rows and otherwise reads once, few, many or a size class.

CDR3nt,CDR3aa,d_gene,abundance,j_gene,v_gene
TGTGCCTGGAGCTCAGACAGCGCTGGGACCCAGTACTTC,CAWSSDSAGTQYF,.,.,TRBJ2-5,TRBV30
TGTGCCAGCAGCTCCACTAGCTCCTACGAGCAGTACTTC,CASSSTSSYEQYF,.,.,TRBJ2-7,TRBV11-2
TGTGCCAGCAGCTTGTTAAGAGACCGGAACACTGAAGCTTTCTTT,CASSLLRDRNTEAFF,.,.,TRBJ1-1,TRBV5-6
TGTGCCAGCAGCTTAGGGCTAGCGGGAGGTGTGGGAGAGACCCAGTACTTC,CASSLGLAGGVGETQYF,TRBD2,.,TRBJ2-5,TRBV7-2
TGTGCCAGCAGCCTACCGGGATTAAGCTCCTACAATGAGCAGTTCTTC,CASSLPGLSSYNEQFF,.,.,TRBJ2-1,TRBV5-5
TGTGCCATCAGTGTTGGACTAGCGGGAGAGGGAGATACGCAGTATTTT,CAISVGLAGEGDTQYF,TRBD2,few,TRBJ2-3,TRBV10-3
TGTGCCAGCAGCCAAGTTGCTACTGTTGAATACGAGCAGTACTTC,CASSQVATVEYEQYF,.,.,TRBJ2-7,TRBV4-2
TGTGCCTGGAGTGTAGGCGGCGCCGCTTTCTTT,CAWSVGGAAFF,.,.,TRBJ1-1,TRBV30
TGTGCCACCCTTCCCGGGCTGACGGACCCCTCGGGCTACACCTTC,CATLPGLTDPSGYTF,.,once,TRBJ1-2,TRBV15
TGTGCCAGCAGTTTATCCATCGGGAACTATGGCTACACCTTC,CASSLSIGNYGYTF,.,.,TRBJ1-2,TRBV27
TGCGCCAGCAGCTTGGAAGCGGGCTCGAATGAGCAGTTCTTC,CASSLEAGSNEQFF,.,.,TRBJ2-1,TRBV5-1
TGCGCCAGCAGCTTGGAAGGGTCGGGGGGCGCGGGCTACACCTTC,CASSLEGSGGAGYTF,.,.,TRBJ1-2,TRBV5-1
TGCGCCAGCAGCCCTGGCGGGACAGGGGGCTATGGCTACACCTTC,CASSPGGTGGYGYTF,TRBD1,.,TRBJ1-2,TRBV5-1
TGTGCCAGCAGCCAAGATATGGCTAAGGTGCAGTACTTC,CASSQDMAKVQYF,.,.,TRBJ2-7,TRBV4-2
TGTGCCAGCTCGCCACAAACGGGACTAGCGGGAGTCCATGAGCAGTTCTTC,CASSPQTGLAGVHEQFF,TRBD2,few,TRBJ2-1,TRBV18
TGTGCCATCAGTGAGCCATCACAGGGGTCTGGAAACACCATATATTTT,CAISEPSQGSGNTIYF,TRBD1,.,TRBJ1-3,TRBV10-3
TGTGCCAGCCATAGTAGATTGAACACTGAAGCTTTCTTT,CASHSRLNTEAFF,.,once,TRBJ1-1,TRBV5-6
TGTGCCAGCAGCCGAGGCGTCTCCTACGAGCAGTACTTC,CASSRGVSYEQYF,.,.,TRBJ2-7,TRBV11-2
TGTGCCTGGCTAAGTGGGCAGGGCACTTGGAATGAGCAGTTCTTC,CAWLSGQGTWNEQFF,.,.,TRBJ2-1,TRBV30
TGCGCCAGCAGCCAGATGGGACAGGGGTCGGGCGAGCAGTACTTC,CASSQMGQGSGEQYF,TRBD1,once,TRBJ2-7,TRBV4-1
TGTGCCAGCAGCAACGACAGGAAACGCTCTGGAAACACCATATATTTT,CASSNDRKRSGNTIYF,.,few,TRBJ1-3,TRBV5-4
TGTGCCAGCAGTAACTTGGGGAGCTACGAGCAGTACTTC,CASSNLGSYEQYF,.,.,TRBJ2-7,TRBV28
TGTGCCAGCAGCCGGGGGCAGGGGGGATACTCACCCCTCCACTTT,CASSRGQGGYSPLHF,TRBD1,once,TRBJ1-6,TRBV14
TGTGCCAGCAGTGTGATGGACACTTCTAATGAAAAACTGTTTTTT,CASSVMDTSNEKLFF,.,.,TRBJ1-4,TRBV6-1
TGTGCCAGCAGAGGTGGGCCCCGGTCCGATGCGTGGACCTACGAGCAGTACTTC,CASRGGPRSDAWTYEQYF,.,.,TRBJ2-7,TRBV2
TGTGCCACCAGCAGAGATCCCCCAGAATACTATGGCTACACCTTC,CATSRDPPEYYGYTF,.,.,TRBJ1-2,TRBV15
TGTGCCAGCAGGACCCCGGGACAGGGGGCCTACGAGCAGTACTTC,CASRTPGQGAYEQYF,TRBD1,.,TRBJ2-7,TRBV6-5
TGTGCCAGCAGCCAAGAGATAGACTTAAGCTACGAGCAGTACTTC,CASSQEIDLSYEQYF,.,.,TRBJ2-7,TRBV4-2
TGTGCCAGCAGCGTAGGGCACCTCTCCTACGAGCAGTACTTC,CASSVGHLSYEQYF,.,.,TRBJ2-7,TRBV9